This T cell receptor beta chain is from a study of regulatory T cells in long-lasting Graves disease. Time point reported: persistent/refractory GD, antithyroid drugs over 5 years with positive TRAb. Researchers made the TCR library from RNA that was extracted from PBMCs. Both iRepertoire HTBI primers and Arm-PCR of CDR3 regions were used to build the TCR beta libraries. From the multiplex PCR reads, TCRdb called clonotypes with MiXCR, one entry per CDR3 protein. The table lists 400,000 to 500,000 distinct CDR3 sequences, about 20% of them singletons, with around 13% in the top ten. This clonotype was counted ten times or more. The germline V and J ends were trimmed by 5 bases and 0 bases, with 8 bases remaining between them. Germline V CDR1 and CDR2: SGDLS, YYNGEE. The CDR3 contains 13 residues.

The sequence was collected from a female donor with Graves disease. J is TRBJ1-1 and V is TRBV9; D ambiguous. Source: peripheral blood mononuclear cells (PBMCs), taken when the disease was refractory, from a patient treated with antithyroid drugs. The CDR3 loop reads CASSPAMNTEAFF. The CDR3 DNA reads TGTGCCAGCAGTCCAGCGATGAACACTGAAGCTTTCTTT.